The 3 T cell receptor beta chains given below trace back to one sample, sequenced in a study of CD8+ T cells in alopecia areata. The sequencing template was cDNA reverse transcribed from extracted RNA. Here immunoSEQ multiplex PCR was the method, and the copy in TCRdb shows in-frame clones only, minus some. Of under 350,000 clones listed, roughly 60% are singletons. Treatment denoted: oral pan-JAK inhibitor, 5-10 mg twice daily. The material sequenced was CD4+ T cells sorted from blood, taken at week 24, from a patient treated with tofacitinib. These receptors were taken from a human donor with alopecia areata.

V and J are TRBV5-6 and TRBJ2-2; no definite D call. V was pared by 2 bases and J by 6 bases, with 5 bases between. The germline CDR1 and CDR2 sequences are SGHDT and YYEEEE. The CDR3 sequence is 12 residues long. The CDR3 protein is CASSFGAGELFF. Written as DNA, the CDR3 is TGTGCCAGCAGCTTCGGAGCCGGGGAGCTGTTTTTT.

This clone was counted a single time. The rearrangement joins TRBV25-1 to TRBJ1-2; 9 bases line up with TRBD1. This CDR3 spans 15 amino acids. CDR1 and CDR2 from the germline V gene are MGHDK and SYGVNS. After removal of 5 bases from V and 6 bases from J, the junction contained 10 bases not matched to a gene. The CDR3 sequence: CASSKQGARGNGYTF. The CDR3 DNA sequence: TGTGCCAGCAGTAAACAGGGGGCCCGAGGTAATGGCTACACCTTC.

This clone has a handful of counts. This chain links TRBV28 with TRBJ2-1; D not resolved. V was trimmed by 10 bases and J by 4 bases, leaving 17 bases between them. In germline, CDR1 is MDHEN, CDR2 SYDVKM. The CDR3 contains 14 residues. In DNA, the CDR3 is TGTGCCACTGAAAAACACCCCTTGTACAATGAGCAGTTCTTC. Translation gives CATEKHPLYNEQFF.